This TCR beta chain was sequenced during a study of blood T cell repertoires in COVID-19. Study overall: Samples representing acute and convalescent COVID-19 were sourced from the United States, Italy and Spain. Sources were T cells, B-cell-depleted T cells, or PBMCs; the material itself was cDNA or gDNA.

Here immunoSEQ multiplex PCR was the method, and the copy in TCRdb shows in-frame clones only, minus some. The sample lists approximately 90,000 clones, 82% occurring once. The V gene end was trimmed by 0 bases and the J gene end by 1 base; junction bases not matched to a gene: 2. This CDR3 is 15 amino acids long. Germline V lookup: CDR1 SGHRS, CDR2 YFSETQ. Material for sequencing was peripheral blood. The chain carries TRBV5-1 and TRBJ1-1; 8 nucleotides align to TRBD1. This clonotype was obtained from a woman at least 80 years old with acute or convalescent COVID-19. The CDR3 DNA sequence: TGCGCCAGCAGCTTGGGAGGACAGGGGAACACTGAAGCTTTCTTT. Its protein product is CASSLGGQGNTEAFF.